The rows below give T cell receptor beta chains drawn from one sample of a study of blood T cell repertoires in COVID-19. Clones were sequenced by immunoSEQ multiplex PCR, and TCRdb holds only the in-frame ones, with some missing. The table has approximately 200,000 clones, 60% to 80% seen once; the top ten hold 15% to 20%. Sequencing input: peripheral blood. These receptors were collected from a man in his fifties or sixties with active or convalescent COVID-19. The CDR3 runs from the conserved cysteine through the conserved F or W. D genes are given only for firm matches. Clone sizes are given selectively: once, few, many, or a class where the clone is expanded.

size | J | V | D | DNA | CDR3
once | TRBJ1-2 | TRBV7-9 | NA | TGTGCCAGCAGACCCGCGGGGCACTATGGCTACACCTTC | CASRPAGHYGYTF
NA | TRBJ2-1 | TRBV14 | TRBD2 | TGTGCCAGCAGCCAAGATCCCGTGACTAGCGGGAGGGTTGCTTCGAATGAGCAGTTCTTC | CASSQDPVTSGRVASNEQFF
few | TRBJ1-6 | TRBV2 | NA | TGTGCCAGCAGACAGGATAATTCACCCCTCCACTTT | CASRQDNSPLHF
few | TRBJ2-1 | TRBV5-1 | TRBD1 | TGCGCCAGCAGCTTGGGAGGGGGCAGCCTCTCCTACAATGAGCAGTTCTTC | CASSLGGGSLSYNEQFF
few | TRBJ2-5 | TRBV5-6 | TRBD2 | TGTGCCAGCAGCCTCAGCGGGAGGGAAGAGACCCAGTACTTC | CASSLSGREETQYF
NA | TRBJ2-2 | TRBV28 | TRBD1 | TGTGCCAGCACCCTAGGACAGGGGTCGAACACCGGGGAGCTGTTTTTT | CASTLGQGSNTGELFF
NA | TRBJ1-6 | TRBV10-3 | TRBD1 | TGTGCCATCAGTGATGGGGACAGGGGGCGTAATTCACCCCTCCACTTT | CAISDGDRGRNSPLHF
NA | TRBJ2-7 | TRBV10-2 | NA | TGCGCCAGCAGTGAGGCCAGGGACTACGAGCAGTACTTC | CASSEARDYEQYF
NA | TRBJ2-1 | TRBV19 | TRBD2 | TGTGCCAGTAGTCCTCTAGCGGTATCTAATGAGCAGTTCTTC | CASSPLAVSNEQFF
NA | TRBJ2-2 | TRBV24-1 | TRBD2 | TGTGCCACCAGTGACCCTGGGGGGGCCGGGGAGCTGTTTTTT | CATSDPGGAGELFF
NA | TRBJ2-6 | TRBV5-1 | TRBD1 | TGCGCCAGCAGCTTTGACAGGGCTGGGGCCAACGTCCTGACTTTC | CASSFDRAGANVLTF
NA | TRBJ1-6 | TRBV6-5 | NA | TGTGCCAGCAACCTACAGGGAGGGTATAATTCACCCCTCCACTTT | CASNLQGGYNSPLHF
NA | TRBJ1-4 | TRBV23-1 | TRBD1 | TGCGCCAGCGGCGCAGGGGGCGGAGAAAAACTGTTTTTT | CASGAGGGEKLFF
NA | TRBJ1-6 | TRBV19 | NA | TGTGCCAGTAGCAGAGGCCGAACGGGTAATTCACCCCTCCACTTT | CASSRGRTGNSPLHF
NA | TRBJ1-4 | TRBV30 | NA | TGTGCCTGGAGTGTAATTCGGGGGGCGCATGAAAAACTGTTTTTT | CAWSVIRGAHEKLFF
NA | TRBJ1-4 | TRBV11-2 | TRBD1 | TGTGCCAGCAGCTTTAACCAGGGGGCGCGGAGTGAAAAACTGTTTTTT | CASSFNQGARSEKLFF
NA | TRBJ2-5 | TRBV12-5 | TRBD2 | TGTGCTAGTGGAACCGGGACTAGCGGTTCTAAAGAGACCCAGTACTTC | CASGTGTSGSKETQYF
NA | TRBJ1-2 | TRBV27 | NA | TGTGCCAGCAGTCCGACGATGGGGCGGGGAAACTATGGCTACACCTTC | CASSPTMGRGNYGYTF
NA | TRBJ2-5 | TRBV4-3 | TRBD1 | TGCGCCAGCAGCCAAGGGGTGGGACAGGGGAGACAAGAGACCCAGTACTTC | CASSQGVGQGRQETQYF
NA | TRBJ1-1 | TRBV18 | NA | TGTGCCAGCTCACCGGGGCTTAAGACTGAAGCTTTCTTT | CASSPGLKTEAFF
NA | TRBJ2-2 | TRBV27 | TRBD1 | TGTGCCAGCAGTTTGACAGGGGGGTTAGCCGGGGAGCTGTTTTTT | CASSLTGGLAGELFF
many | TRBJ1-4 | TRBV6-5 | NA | TGTGCCACCGGTCAATTAAATGAAAAACTGTTTTTT | CATGQLNEKLFF
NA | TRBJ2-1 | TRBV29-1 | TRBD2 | TGCAGCGTTGTAGCGGGAGGGTACCCGAATGAGCAGTTCTTC | CSVVAGGYPNEQFF
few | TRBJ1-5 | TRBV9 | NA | TGTGCCAGCAGCTCCCGTACCGCGGTAGGGCCCCAGCATTTT | CASSSRTAVGPQHF
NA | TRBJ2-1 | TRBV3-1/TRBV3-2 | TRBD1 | TGTGCCAGCAGCCATCCGGGACAGGGCTATGAGCAGTTCTTC | CASSHPGQGYEQFF
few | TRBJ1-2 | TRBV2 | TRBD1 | TGTGCCAGCAGTTTTTCCCAGGGGGAGATGGGTGGTGGCTACACCTTC | CASSFSQGEMGGGYTF
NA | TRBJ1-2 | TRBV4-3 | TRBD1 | TGCGCCAGCAGCCGAGACAGGGGGCGCGAGGGCTACACCTTC | CASSRDRGREGYTF
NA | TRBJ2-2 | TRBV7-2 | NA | TGTGCCAGCAGCTTAAACTACATTGGGACCGGGGAGCTGTTTTTT | CASSLNYIGTGELFF
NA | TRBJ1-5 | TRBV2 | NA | TGTGCCAGCAGTGTTAACTTTGCTCAGCCCCAGCATTTT | CASSVNFAQPQHF
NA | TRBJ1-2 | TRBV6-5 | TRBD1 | TGTGCCAGCAGCGTGGACAGGGACTATGGCTACACCTTC | CASSVDRDYGYTF
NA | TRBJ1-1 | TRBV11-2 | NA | TGTGCCAGCAGCTTAGCTATGGGGAGGACTGAAGCTTTCTTT | CASSLAMGRTEAFF
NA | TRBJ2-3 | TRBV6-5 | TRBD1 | TGTGCCAGCAGTTACTCGACAGGGACCTCTGGTACGCAGTATTTT | CASSYSTGTSGTQYF
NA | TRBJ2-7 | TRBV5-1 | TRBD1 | TGCGCCAGCAGCTTGGAGGGGGGACAGGGAGGCTACGAGCAGTACTTC | CASSLEGGQGGYEQYF
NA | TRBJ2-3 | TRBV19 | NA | TGTGCCAGTAGTATACAGGGTAGGGCAGATACGCAGTATTTT | CASSIQGRADTQYF
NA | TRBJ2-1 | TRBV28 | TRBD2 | TGTGCCAGCAGTCTAGCGGGAGGTTCCTACAATGAGCAGTTCTTC | CASSLAGGSYNEQFF